Given below is one T cell receptor (beta chain) in context. Antigen unknown. The data stem from a study of T cell responses to AZD1222 COVID-19 vaccine. Whole-study results and caveats: Donors were largely white British and mainly female; clonal diversity was possibly underestimated. Baseline serology detected seropositivity in only a handful of AZD1222 recipients. With dominance at 160-218 and 743-854, vaccine-associated CD4 TCRs spanned spike.

V was pared by 4 bases and J by 1 base, with 8 bases between. Germline-derived CDR1 and CDR2 are KGHSH and LQKENI. CDR3 length: 14 amino acids. Here immunoSEQ multiplex PCR was the method, and the copy in TCRdb shows in-frame clones only, minus some. The sample has under 170,000 clones, 94% seen once. The sequence was obtained from an adult in good health. The rearrangement joins TRBV18 to TRBJ1-3; D not certain. This specimen was peripheral blood, taken on day 0 of AZD1222 vaccination. The CDR3 loop reads CASSRVDSGNTIYF. In DNA, the CDR3 is TGTGCCAGCTCACGGGTCGATTCTGGAAACACCATATATTTT.